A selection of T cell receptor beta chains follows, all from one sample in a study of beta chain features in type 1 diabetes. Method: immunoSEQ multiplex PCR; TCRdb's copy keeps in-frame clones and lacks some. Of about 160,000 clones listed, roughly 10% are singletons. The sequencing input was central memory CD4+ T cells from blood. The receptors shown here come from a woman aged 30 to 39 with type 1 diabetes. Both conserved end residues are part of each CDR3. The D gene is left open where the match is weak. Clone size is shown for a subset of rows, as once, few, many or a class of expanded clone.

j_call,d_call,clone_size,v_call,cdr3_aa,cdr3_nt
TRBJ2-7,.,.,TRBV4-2,CASSHFSGQQYEQYF,TGTGCCAGCAGCCACTTCTCCGGACAACAGTACGAGCAGTACTTC
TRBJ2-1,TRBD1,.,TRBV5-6,CASSTRQGAVYNEQFF,TGTGCCAGCAGCACTCGACAGGGGGCGGTATACAATGAGCAGTTCTTC
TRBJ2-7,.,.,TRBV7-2,CASRDDSNEQYF,TGTGCCAGCAGGGATGACTCCAACGAGCAGTACTTC
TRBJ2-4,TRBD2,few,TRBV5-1,CASSPLGLAPHLSKNIQYF,TGCGCCAGCAGCCCGCTGGGACTAGCGCCACATTTATCCAAAAACATTCAGTACTTC
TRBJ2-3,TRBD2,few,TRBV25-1,CASSAGTSGSVPHDTQYF,TGTGCCAGCAGTGCCGGGACTAGCGGGAGTGTACCCCACGATACGCAGTATTTT
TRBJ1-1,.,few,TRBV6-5,CASSYGGDTEAFF,TGTGCCAGCAGTTACGGGGGGGACACTGAAGCTTTCTTT
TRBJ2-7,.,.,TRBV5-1,CASSLEAGSNEQYF,TGCGCCAGCAGCTTGGAAGCAGGGTCGAACGAGCAGTACTTC
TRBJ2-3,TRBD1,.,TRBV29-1,CSVESPPGGTGNTDTQYF,TGCAGCGTTGAATCCCCTCCCGGCGGGACAGGGAACACAGATACGCAGTATTTT
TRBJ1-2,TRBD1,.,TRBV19,CASYQTGFYGYTF,TGTGCCAGCTACCAGACAGGGTTCTATGGCTACACCTTC
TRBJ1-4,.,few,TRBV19,CASSPLFRQEAEKLFF,TGTGCCAGTAGTCCGTTATTCCGGCAGGAGGCGGAAAAACTGTTTTTT
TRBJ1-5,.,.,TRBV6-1,CAISESGYNQPQHF,TGTGCCATCAGTGAGTCAGGGTACAATCAGCCCCAGCATTTT
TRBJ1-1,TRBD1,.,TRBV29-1,CSVDRQGLDEAFF,TGCAGCGTGGACCGACAGGGTCTGGATGAAGCTTTCTTT
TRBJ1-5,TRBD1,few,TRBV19,CASSRSYRGGQPQHF,TGTGCCAGTAGTCGCTCCTACAGGGGAGGACAGCCCCAGCATTTT
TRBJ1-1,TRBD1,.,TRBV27,CASSPRTGGNTEAFF,TGTGCCAGCAGTCCTAGGACAGGGGGAAACACTGAAGCTTTCTTT
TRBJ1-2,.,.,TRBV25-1,CASSETEPIYGYTF,TGTGCCAGCAGTGAAACAGAGCCAATCTATGGCTACACCTTC
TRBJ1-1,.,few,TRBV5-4,CASSLWGGTEAFF,TGTGCCAGCAGCTTGTGGGGGGGGACTGAAGCTTTCTTT
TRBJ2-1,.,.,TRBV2,CASSPSLDRRDEQFF,TGTGCCAGCAGTCCCTCCCTTGACAGGCGGGATGAGCAGTTCTTC